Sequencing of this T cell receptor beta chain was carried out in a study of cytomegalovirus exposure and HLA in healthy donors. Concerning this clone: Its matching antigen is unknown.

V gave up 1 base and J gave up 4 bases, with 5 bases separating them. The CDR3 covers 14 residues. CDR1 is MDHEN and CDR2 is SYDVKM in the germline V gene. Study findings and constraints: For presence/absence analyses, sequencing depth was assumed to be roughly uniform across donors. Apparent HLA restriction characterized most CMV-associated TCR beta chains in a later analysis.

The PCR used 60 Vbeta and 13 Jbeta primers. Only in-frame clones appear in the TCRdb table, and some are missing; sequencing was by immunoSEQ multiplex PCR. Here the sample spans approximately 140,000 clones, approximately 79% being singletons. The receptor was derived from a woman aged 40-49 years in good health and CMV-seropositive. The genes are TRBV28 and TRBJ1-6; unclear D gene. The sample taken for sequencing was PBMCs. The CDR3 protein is CASSLSQYNSPLHF. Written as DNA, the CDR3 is TGTGCCAGCAGTTTATCACAGTATAATTCACCCCTCCACTTT. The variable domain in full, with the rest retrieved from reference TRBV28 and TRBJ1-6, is DVKVTQSSRYLVKRTGEKVFLECVQDMDHENMFWYRQDPGLGLRLIYFSYDVKMKEKGDIPEGYSVSREKKERFSLILESASTNQTSMYLCASSLSQYNSPLHFGNGTRLTVT.